One and the same sample provided the 8 T cell receptor beta chains below, sequenced in a study of T cell responses to AZD1222 COVID-19 vaccine. Repertoires were generated with immunoSEQ multiplex PCR, while TCRdb's copy carries only in-frame clones and drops some. Among approximately 150,000 clones listed, 80% to 95% were seen once. The sequenced sample was peripheral blood, obtained on day 0 of AZD1222 vaccination. These receptors originate from an adult in good health.

The chain uses TRBV18 and TRBJ1-2; TRBD1 is a possible D gene (5 bases). Germline V CDR1 and CDR2: KGHSH, LQKENI. The V gene lost 6 bases and the J gene lost 6 bases, with 11 bases spanning the gap. CDR3 length equals 12 residues. The CDR3 loop is CASSAGSHGYTF. CDR3 sequence (DNA): TGTGCCAGCTCGGCAGGGAGCCATGGCTACACCTTC. The full variable domain, rest sourced from reference TRBV18 and TRBJ1-2, is NAGVMQNPRHLVRRRGQEARLRCSPMKGHSHVYWYRQLPEEGLKFMVYLQKENIIDESGMPKERFSAEFPKEGPSILRIQQVVRGDSAAYFCASSAGSHGYTFGSGTRLTVV.

The chain joins TRBV28 to TRBJ1-1, with D unclear. This CDR3 is 14 amino acids long. Germline CDR1 is MDHEN and CDR2 is SYDVKM. Between the trimmed V and J ends, which lost 3 bases and 8 bases, there was a span of 16 bases. The DNA for the CDR3 is TGTGCCAGCAGTTTTAATGACGGGAGAGGCGAAGCTTTCTTT. Protein sequence: CASSFNDGRGEAFF.

This chain connects TRBV4-2 to TRBJ2-1; TRBD2 matches 10 bases. The CDR3 is 17 residues long. Germline trimming cut 0 bases from V and 9 bases from J; bases unmatched to any gene: 11. Looked up from germline, CDR1 is LGHNA and CDR2 is YNFKEQ. CDR3 sequence reads: CASSQERAGGLWGEQFF. Here the CDR3 DNA reads TGTGCCAGCAGCCAAGAGCGAGCGGGGGGGCTCTGGGGTGAGCAGTTCTTC.

This clone is a singleton in its sample. The chain is built from TRBV19 and TRBJ1-1; maybe TRBD1 (6 bases). The CDR3 sequence is 14 residues long. Deletions cut 4 bases from V and 1 base from J, with 10 bases between. Germline loops: CDR1 LNHDA, CDR2 SQIVND (reference sequence). The CDR3 region has the DNA TGTGCCAGTAGTAGCGACAGGCGGAACACTGAAGCTTTCTTT. The encoded protein is CASSSDRRNTEAFF.

The V and J genes are TRBV10-2 and TRBJ2-1; 7 nucleotides line up with TRBD2. The CDR3 is made up of 13 amino acids. From germline, CDR1 is WSHSY and CDR2 SAAADI. J lost 8 bases, V lost 9 bases, and 10 bases had no gene match. As DNA, the CDR3 is TGCGCCAGTGGGGGGGTGCCTATCTATGAGCAGTTCTTC. It translates to CASGGVPIYEQFF.

This chain uses TRBV14 with TRBJ2-7, with D unclear. The CDR3 is 12 residues long. V lost 4 bases, J lost 3 bases, and 7 bases lay in between. The germline CDR1 and CDR2 sequences are SGHDN and FVKESK. CDR3 nucleotides: TGTGCCAGCAGCCCCCTAAGCTACGAGCAGTACTTC. It is translated as CASSPLSYEQYF. The variable domain in full, completed from reference TRBV14 and TRBJ2-7, reads EAGVTQFPSHSVIEKGQTVTLRCDPISGHDNLYWYRRVMGKEIKFLLHFVKESKQDESGMPNNRFLAERTGGTYSTLKVQPAELEDSGVYFCASSPLSYEQYFGPGTRLTVT.

V and J are TRBV19 and TRBJ1-3; no reliable D call. CDR3 length: 16 residues. CDR1 and CDR2 from the germline V gene are LNHDA and SQIVND (reference sequence). Trimming pared 4 bases from V and 0 bases from J, leaving 13 bases between. CDR3 sequence reads: CASSTPGPSSGNTIYF. The CDR3 coding sequence is TGTGCCAGTAGTACCCCCGGGCCGAGCTCTGGAAACACCATATATTTT. Combining the CDR3 with reference TRBV19 and TRBJ1-3 gives the whole variable domain DGGITQSPKYLFRKEGQNVTLSCEQNLNHDAMYWYRQDPGQGLRLIYYSQIVNDFQKGDIAEGYSVSREKKESFPLTVTSAQKNPTAFYLCASSTPGPSSGNTIYFGEGSWLTVV.

This rearrangement joins TRBV7-9 to TRBJ2-7; TRBD1 matches 7 bases. V lost 5 bases and J lost 5; bases outside the gene matches: 12. The CDR3 has 15 amino acids. Germline CDR1 SEHNR, CDR2 FQNEAQ (reference sequence). CDR3 amino acids: CASSHPTGAADEQYF. The CDR3 DNA reads TGTGCCAGCAGCCACCCAACAGGGGCGGCGGACGAGCAGTACTTC.